This T cell receptor beta chain was identified during a study of radiotherapy plus CTLA-4 blockade in lung cancer. Study context: An objective response was seen in 18% of patients, and disease control in about 30%. Overall study findings and caveats: Response was reportedly best predicted by early blood T cell clone dynamics, with interferon-beta. Researchers report tumor-derived TCR clones expanding in blood after radiotherapy plus ipilimumab.

Focal radiation plus CTLA-4 blockade with ipilimumab was administered to patients who had chemo-refractory metastatic non-small-cell lung cancer. V was trimmed by 6 bases and J by 0 bases, leaving 12 bases between them. Germline V CDR1 and CDR2: MNHNS, SASEGT. This CDR3 spans 15 amino acids. Sequencing was performed with immunoSEQ multiplex PCR; in TCRdb, only in-frame clones are kept and a portion is missing. Of approximately 80,000 clones listed, around 76% are singletons. On this clone itself: Antigen unknown.

The rearrangement uses TRBV6-1 and TRBJ1-3; TRBD1 is a possible D gene (6 bases). This sample comprised peripheral blood, obtained from a patient treated with radiotherapy plus ipilimumab. This TCR was recovered from a human donor with non-small cell lung cancer whose response to radiotherapy plus ipilimumab could not be evaluated. Some clones in this sample may be carry-over from other donors' samples. The CDR3 DNA follows: TGTGCCAGCAGCCTCGACAGGATCTCTGGAAACACCATATATTTT. Residues: CASSLDRISGNTIYF.